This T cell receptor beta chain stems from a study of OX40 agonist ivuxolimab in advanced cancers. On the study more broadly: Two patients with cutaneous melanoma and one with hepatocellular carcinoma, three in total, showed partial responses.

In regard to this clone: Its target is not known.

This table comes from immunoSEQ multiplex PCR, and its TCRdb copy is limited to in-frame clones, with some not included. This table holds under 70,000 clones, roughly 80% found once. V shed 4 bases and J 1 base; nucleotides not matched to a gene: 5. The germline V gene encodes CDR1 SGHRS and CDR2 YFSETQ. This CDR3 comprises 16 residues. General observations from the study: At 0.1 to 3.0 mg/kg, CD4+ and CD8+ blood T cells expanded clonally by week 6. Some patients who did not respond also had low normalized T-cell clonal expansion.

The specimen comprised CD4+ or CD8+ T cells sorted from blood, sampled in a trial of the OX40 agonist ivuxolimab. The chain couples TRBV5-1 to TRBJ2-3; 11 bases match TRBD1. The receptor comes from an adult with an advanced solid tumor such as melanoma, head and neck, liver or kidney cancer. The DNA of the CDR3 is TGCGCCAGCAGCAACAGGACAGGGGGCGGCACAGATACGCAGTATTTT. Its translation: CASSNRTGGGTDTQYF. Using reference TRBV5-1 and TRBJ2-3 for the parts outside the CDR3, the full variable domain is KAGVTQTPRYLIKTRGQQVTLSCSPISGHRSVSWYQQTPGQGLQFLFEYFSETQRNKGNFPGRFSGRQFSNSRSEMNVSTLELGDSALYLCASSNRTGGGTDTQYFGPGTRLTVL.